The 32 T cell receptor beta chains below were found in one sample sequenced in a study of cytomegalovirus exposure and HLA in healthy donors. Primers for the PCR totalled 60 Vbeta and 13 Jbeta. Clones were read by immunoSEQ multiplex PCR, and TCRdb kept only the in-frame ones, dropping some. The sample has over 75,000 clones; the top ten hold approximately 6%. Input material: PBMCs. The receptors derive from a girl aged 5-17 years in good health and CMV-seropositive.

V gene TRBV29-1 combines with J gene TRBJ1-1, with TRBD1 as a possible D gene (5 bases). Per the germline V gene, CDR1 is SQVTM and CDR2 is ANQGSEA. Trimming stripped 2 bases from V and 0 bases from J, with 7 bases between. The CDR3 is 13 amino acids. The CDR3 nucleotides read TGCAGCGTTGAATCGGACATGAACACTGAAGCTTTCTTT. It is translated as CSVESDMNTEAFF.

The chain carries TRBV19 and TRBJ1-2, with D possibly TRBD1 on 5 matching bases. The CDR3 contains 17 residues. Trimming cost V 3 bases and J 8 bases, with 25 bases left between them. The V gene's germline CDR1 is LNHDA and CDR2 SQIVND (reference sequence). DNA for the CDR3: TGTGCCAGTAGTATGTTTGACAGAAGGGTCGAAATGGAGGGCTACACCTTC. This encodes CASSMFDRRVEMEGYTF.

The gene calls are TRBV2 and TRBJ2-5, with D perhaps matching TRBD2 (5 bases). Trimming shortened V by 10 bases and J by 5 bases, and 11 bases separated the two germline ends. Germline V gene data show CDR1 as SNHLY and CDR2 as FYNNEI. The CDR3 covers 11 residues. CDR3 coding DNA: TGTGCCATTAATAGCGTCGAGACCCAGTACTTC. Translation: CAINSVETQYF.

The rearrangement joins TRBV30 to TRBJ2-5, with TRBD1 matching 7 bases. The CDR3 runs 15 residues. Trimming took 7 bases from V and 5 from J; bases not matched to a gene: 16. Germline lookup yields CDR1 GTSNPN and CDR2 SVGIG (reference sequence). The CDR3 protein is CASSGADRLGETQYF. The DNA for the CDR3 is TGTGCCTCTAGTGGGGCGGACAGGTTGGGCGAGACCCAGTACTTC.

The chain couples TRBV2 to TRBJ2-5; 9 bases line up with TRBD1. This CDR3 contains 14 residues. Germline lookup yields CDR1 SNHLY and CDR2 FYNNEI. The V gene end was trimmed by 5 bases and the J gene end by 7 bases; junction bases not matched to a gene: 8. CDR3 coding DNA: TGTGCCAGCAGTATACAGGGGGCTGGGGGGACCCAGTACTTC. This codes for CASSIQGAGGTQYF.

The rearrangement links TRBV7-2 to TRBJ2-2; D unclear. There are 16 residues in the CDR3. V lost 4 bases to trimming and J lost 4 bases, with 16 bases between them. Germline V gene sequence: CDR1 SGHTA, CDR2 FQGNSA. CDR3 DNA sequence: TGTGCCAGCAGCTCCCGTCCCCCTCCGGGCACCGGGGAGCTGTTTTTT. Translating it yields CASSSRPPPGTGELFF.

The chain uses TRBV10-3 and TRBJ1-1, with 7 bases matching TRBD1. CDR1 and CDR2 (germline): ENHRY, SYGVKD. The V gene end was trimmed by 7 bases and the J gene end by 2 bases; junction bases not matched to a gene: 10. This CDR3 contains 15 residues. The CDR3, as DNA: TGTGCCATCACCTCCCAGGGGGGACCCAACACTGAAGCTTTCTTT. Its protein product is CAITSQGGPNTEAFF.

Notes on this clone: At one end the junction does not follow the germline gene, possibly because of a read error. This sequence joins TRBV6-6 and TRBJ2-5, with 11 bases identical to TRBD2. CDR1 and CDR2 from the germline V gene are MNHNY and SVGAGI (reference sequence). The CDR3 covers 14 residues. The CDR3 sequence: CASSIAGGKENQYF. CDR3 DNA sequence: TGTGCCAGCTCAATAGCGGGGGGGAAAGAGAACCAGTACTTC.

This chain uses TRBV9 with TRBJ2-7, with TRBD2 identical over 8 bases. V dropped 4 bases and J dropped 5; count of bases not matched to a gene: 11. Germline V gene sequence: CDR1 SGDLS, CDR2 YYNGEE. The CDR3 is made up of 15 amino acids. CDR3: CASSTLAGPGNEQYF. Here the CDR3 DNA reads TGTGCCAGCAGCACCTTAGCGGGGCCGGGCAACGAGCAGTACTTC.

The CDR3 region is CASSLGRVPHGYTF. CDR3 nucleotides: TGTGCCAGCAGCTTAGGGAGAGTCCCGCATGGCTACACCTTC. The V gene is TRBV13, the J gene TRBJ1-2; the D is unclear. Trimming removed 0 bases at V and 6 bases at J, with 11 bases between. Germline values: CDR1 PRHDT, CDR2 FYEKMQ (reference sequence). The CDR3 runs 14 residues.

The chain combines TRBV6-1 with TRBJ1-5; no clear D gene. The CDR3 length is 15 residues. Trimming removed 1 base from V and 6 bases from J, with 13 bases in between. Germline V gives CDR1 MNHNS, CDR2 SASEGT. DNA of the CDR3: TGTGCCAGCAGTGAAGGCCCCCCTAGGTTTCAGCCCCAGCATTTT. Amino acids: CASSEGPPRFQPQHF.

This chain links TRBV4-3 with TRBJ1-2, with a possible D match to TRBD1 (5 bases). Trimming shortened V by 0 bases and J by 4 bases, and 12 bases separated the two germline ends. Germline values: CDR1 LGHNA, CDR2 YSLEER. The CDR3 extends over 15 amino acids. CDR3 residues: CASSQDGGSGYGYTF. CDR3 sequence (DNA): TGCGCCAGCAGCCAAGATGGGGGGTCGGGCTATGGCTACACCTTC.

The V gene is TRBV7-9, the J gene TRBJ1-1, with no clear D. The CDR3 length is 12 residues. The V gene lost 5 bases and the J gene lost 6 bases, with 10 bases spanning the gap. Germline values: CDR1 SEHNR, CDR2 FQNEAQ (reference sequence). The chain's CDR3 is CASSTVDSEAFF. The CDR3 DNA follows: TGTGCCAGCAGCACCGTGGACTCTGAAGCTTTCTTT.

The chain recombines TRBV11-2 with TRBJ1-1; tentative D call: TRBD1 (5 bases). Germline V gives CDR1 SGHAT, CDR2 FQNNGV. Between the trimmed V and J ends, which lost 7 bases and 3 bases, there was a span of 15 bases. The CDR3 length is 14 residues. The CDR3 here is CASTLGRADTEAFF. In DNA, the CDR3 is TGTGCCAGCACCTTGGGCAGGGCTGACACTGAAGCTTTCTTT.

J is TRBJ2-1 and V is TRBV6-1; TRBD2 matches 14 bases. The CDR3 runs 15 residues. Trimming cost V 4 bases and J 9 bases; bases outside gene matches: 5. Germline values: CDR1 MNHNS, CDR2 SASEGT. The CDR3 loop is CASSAGTSGGFEQFF. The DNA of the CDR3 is TGTGCCAGCAGTGCCGGGACTAGCGGGGGATTTGAGCAGTTCTTC.

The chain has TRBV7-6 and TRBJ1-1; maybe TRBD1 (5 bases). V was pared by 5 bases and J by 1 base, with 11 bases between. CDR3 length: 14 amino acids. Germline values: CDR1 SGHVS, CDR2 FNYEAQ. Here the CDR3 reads CASSTWTTNTEAFF. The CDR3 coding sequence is TGTGCCAGCAGCACGTGGACAACGAACACTGAAGCTTTCTTT.

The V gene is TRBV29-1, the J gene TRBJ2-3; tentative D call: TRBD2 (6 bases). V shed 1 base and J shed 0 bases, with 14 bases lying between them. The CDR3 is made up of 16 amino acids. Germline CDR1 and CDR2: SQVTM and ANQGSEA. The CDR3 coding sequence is TGCAGCGTTGAAGGGCCGACCCGGGGGAGCACAGATACGCAGTATTTT. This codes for CSVEGPTRGSTDTQYF.

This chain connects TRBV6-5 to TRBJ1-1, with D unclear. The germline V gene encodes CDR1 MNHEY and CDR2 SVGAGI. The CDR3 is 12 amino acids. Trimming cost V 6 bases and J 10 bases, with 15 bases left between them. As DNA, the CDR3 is TGTGCCAGCAGCCTCGAGGGTCTTAGAGCTTTCTTT. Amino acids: CASSLEGLRAFF.

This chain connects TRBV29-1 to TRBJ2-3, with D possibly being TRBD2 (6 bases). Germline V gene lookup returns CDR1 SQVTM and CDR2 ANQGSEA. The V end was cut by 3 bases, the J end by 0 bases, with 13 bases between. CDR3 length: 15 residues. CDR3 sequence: CSVDPGGVSTDTQYF. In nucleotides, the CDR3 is TGCAGCGTTGACCCCGGCGGGGTTAGCACAGATACGCAGTATTTT.

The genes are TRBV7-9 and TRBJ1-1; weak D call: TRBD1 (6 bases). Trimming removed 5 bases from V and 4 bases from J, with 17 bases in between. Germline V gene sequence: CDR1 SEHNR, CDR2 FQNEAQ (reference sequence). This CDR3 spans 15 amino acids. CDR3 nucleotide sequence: TGTGCCAGCAGCCCCCTTACAGGGACGGGCACTGAAGCTTTCTTT. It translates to CASSPLTGTGTEAFF. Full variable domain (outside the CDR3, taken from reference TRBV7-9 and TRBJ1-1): DTGVSQNPRHKITKRGQNVTFRCDPISEHNRLYWYRQTLGQGPEFLTYFQNEAQLEKSRLLSDRFSAERPKGSFSTLEIQRTEQGDSAMYLCASSPLTGTGTEAFFGQGTRLTVV.

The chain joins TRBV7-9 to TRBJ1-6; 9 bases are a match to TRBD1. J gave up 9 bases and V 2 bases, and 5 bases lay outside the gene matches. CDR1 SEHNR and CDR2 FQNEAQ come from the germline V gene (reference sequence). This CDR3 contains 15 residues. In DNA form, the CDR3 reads TGTGCCAGCAGCTTATCCGGGACAGGGTCTTCACCCCTCCACTTT. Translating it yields CASSLSGTGSSPLHF.

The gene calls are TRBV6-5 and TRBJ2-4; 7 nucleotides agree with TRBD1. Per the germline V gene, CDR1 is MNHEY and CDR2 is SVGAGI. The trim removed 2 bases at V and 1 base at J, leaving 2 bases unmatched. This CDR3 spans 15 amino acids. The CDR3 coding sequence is TGTGCCAGCAGTTACACGACAGGGGCCAAAAACATTCAGTACTTC. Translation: CASSYTTGAKNIQYF.

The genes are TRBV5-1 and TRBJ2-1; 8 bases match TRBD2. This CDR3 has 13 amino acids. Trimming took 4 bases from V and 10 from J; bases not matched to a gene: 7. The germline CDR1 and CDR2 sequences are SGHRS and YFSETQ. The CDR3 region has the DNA TGCGCCAGCAGCCCGGGGGGGACCCAGGAGCAGTTCTTC. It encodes CASSPGGTQEQFF.

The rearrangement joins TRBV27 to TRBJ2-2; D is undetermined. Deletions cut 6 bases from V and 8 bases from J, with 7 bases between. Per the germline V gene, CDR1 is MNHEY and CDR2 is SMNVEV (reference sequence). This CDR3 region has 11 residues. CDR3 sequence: CASSSTGELFF. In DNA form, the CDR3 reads TGTGCCAGCAGCTCCACAGGGGAGCTGTTTTTT.

The CDR3: CASSSIGDEQFF. DNA of the CDR3: TGTGCCAGCAGCTCCATAGGAGATGAGCAGTTCTTC. The rearrangement uses TRBV9 and TRBJ2-1; D ambiguous. CDR1 SGDLS and CDR2 YYNGEE come from the germline V gene. The V gene lost 4 bases and the J gene lost 8 bases, with 10 bases spanning the gap. This CDR3 has 12 residues. Full variable domain (outside the CDR3, taken from reference TRBV9 and TRBJ2-1): DSGVTQTPKHLITATGQRVTLRCSPRSGDLSVYWYQQSLDQGLQFLIQYYNGEERAKGNILERFSAQQFPDLHSELNLSSLELGDSALYFCASSSIGDEQFFGPGTRLTVL.

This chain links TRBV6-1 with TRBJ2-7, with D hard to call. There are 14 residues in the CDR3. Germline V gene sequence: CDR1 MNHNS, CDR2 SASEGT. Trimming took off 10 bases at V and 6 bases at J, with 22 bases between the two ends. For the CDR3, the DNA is TGTGCCATCCTCCCCACAGCACCCGTTGGCGAGCAGTACGTC. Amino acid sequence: CAILPTAPVGEQYV.

The CDR3 region is CASSIHTGADGYTF. CDR3 DNA: TGTGCCAGCAGTATCCACACGGGTGCGGATGGCTACACCTTC. This sequence joins TRBV28 and TRBJ1-2; D not certain. V gave up 5 bases and J gave up 6 bases, with 16 bases separating them. The CDR3 covers 14 residues. Per the germline V gene, CDR1 is MDHEN and CDR2 is SYDVKM.

This chain's CDR3 is CASSETFRDRGWSPLHF. CDR3 nucleotide sequence: TGTGCCAGCAGTGAAACATTCCGGGACAGGGGTTGGTCACCCCTCCACTTT. The genes are TRBV6-1 and TRBJ1-6; 10 positions match TRBD1. Trimming at V came to 2 bases and at J to 10 bases, leaving 11 bases not matched to a gene. This CDR3 spans 17 amino acids. From germline, CDR1 is MNHNS and CDR2 SASEGT.

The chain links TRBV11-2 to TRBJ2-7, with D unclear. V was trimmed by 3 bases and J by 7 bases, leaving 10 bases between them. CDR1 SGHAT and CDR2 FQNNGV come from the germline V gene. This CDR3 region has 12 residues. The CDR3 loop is CASSFMASEQYF. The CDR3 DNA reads TGTGCCAGCAGCTTTATGGCCTCGGAGCAGTACTTC.

CDR3 DNA sequence: TGTGCCAGCACAGTCTTGGAGGGAAATTTTCGTGGCTACACCTTC. Amino acids: CASTVLEGNFRGYTF. V is TRBV28 and J is TRBJ1-2; D unclear. V gave up 7 bases and J gave up 7 bases, with 22 bases separating them. CDR3 length: 15 residues. Germline V gives CDR1 MDHEN, CDR2 SYDVKM.

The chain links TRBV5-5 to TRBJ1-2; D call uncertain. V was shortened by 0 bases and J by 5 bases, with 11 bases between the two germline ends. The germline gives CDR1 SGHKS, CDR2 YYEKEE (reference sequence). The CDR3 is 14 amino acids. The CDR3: CASSLASAGYGYTF. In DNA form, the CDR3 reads TGTGCCAGCAGCTTGGCCTCGGCAGGTTATGGCTACACCTTC.

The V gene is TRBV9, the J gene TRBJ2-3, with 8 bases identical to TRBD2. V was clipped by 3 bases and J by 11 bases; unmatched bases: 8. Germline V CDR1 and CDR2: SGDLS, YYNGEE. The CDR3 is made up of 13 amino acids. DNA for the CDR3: TGTGCCAGCAGCGACGGTATACTAGCGGTGCAGTATTTT. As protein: CASSDGILAVQYF.